Each of the 10 T cell receptor beta chains below was sequenced from the same sample in a study of blood T cell repertoires in COVID-19. The protocol was immunoSEQ multiplex PCR, while the TCRdb copy is restricted to in-frame clones and leaves out a portion. The data show under 130,000 clones, 70% to 90% seen once. The sequencing input was peripheral blood. All receptors derive from a man over 45 in a cohort sampled during active COVID-19.

This chain uses TRBV5-1 with TRBJ1-1, with D possibly being TRBD1 (5 bases). V lost 6 bases, J lost 3 bases, and 15 bases lay in between. The CDR3 has 14 amino acids. Germline assignment: CDR1 SGHRS and CDR2 YFSETQ. Here the CDR3 DNA reads TGCGCCAGCAACTCGGGCAGGGCGGACACTGAAGCTTTCTTT. Its translation: CASNSGRADTEAFF.

The chain recombines TRBV2 with TRBJ1-2, with D possibly TRBD1 on 5 matching bases. Trimming took 7 bases from V and 3 from J, leaving 12 bases between them. CDR3 length equals 13 residues. Germline V gene data show CDR1 as SNHLY and CDR2 as FYNNEI. In DNA, the CDR3 is TGTGCCAGCACCAAAGGAGGGGACTATGGCTACACCTTC. Amino acid sequence: CASTKGGDYGYTF.

J is TRBJ2-2 and V is TRBV21-1; no DNA check was done on the table's D call, TRBD1. TRBV21-1 is a pseudogene locus. This CDR3 has 17 amino acids. DNA for the CDR3: TGTGCCAGCAGCCCCAAGGTCAGGACAGGGGCCACCGGGGAGCTGTTTTTT. The encoded protein is CASSPKVRTGATGELFF.

V is TRBV11-2 and J is TRBJ2-7, with 8 bases identical to TRBD2. The CDR3 covers 13 residues. The V segment lost 5 bases and the J segment 7 bases; nucleotides outside the gene matches: 7. Per the germline V gene, CDR1 is SGHAT and CDR2 is FQNNGV. The CDR3 nucleotides read TGTGCCAGCAGCCTCCCCGGGAGGGGAGAGCAGTACTTC. It codes for CASSLPGRGEQYF.

The CDR3 sequence is CASINGGGAYEKLFF. The CDR3 region has the DNA TGTGCCAGCATCAACGGAGGGGGCGCCTATGAAAAACTGTTTTTT. The chain combines TRBV6-5 with TRBJ1-4; 7 bases fit TRBD1. The length of the CDR3 is 15 residues. Germline values: CDR1 MNHEY, CDR2 SVGAGI. The trim removed 7 bases at V and 6 bases at J, leaving 11 bases unmatched.

This chain connects TRBV6-2 or TRBV6-3 to TRBJ1-5; the D gene is possibly TRBD1 (6 bases). The CDR3 spans 14 residues. Germline CDR1 is MNHEY and CDR2 is SVGEGT. V lost 2 bases and J 3 bases, leaving 8 bases between the germline ends. The CDR3 spells CASSYRDTNQPQHF. The DNA of the CDR3 is TGTGCCAGCAGTTACCGGGACACCAATCAGCCCCAGCATTTT.

The rearrangement uses TRBV19 and TRBJ2-2; 10 nucleotides match TRBD1. The germline V gene encodes CDR1 LNHDA and CDR2 SQIVND (reference sequence). The CDR3 runs 16 residues. V shed 5 bases, J shed 5 bases, and the junction held 8 bases outside the gene matches. CDR3 region: CASSPSGQGRTGELFF. The CDR3 DNA reads TGTGCCAGTAGTCCATCGGGACAGGGGAGGACCGGGGAGCTGTTTTTT.

V gene TRBV6-5 combines with J gene TRBJ1-1, with TRBD1 matching 10 bases. Germline V gives CDR1 MNHEY, CDR2 SVGAGI. CDR3 length: 15 amino acids. The trim removed 4 bases at V and 6 bases at J, leaving 8 bases unmatched. CDR3 nucleotide sequence: TGTGCCAGCAGTTCCCCCCGGGGACAGGGGTCTGAAGCTTTCTTT. Translating gives CASSSPRGQGSEAFF.

This sequence joins TRBV12-1 and TRBJ1-2; the DNA was not used to check the table's D call, TRBD1. TRBV12-1 is assigned pseudogene status. There are 15 residues in the CDR3. The CDR3 reads CASSQQDRGNYGYTF. CDR3 bases: TGTGCCAGCAGCCAGCAGGACAGGGGCAACTATGGCTACACCTTC.

This sequence joins TRBV9 and TRBJ2-1, with 9 positions matching TRBD1. V lost 7 bases and J lost 6; bases outside the gene matches: 11. This CDR3 comprises 15 residues. The germline V gene encodes CDR1 SGDLS and CDR2 YYNGEE. The DNA of the CDR3 is TGTGCCAGCGGATCAACAGGGGGCGCTTCCAATGAGCAGTTCTTC. It specifies CASGSTGGASNEQFF.